This is a list of T cell receptor beta chains from one sample in a study of blood T cell repertoires in COVID-19. Generated by immunoSEQ multiplex PCR, the TCRdb table keeps only in-frame clones and is missing some. Of 50,000 to 85,000 clones in the sample, roughly 82% were seen once. Sequences were obtained from peripheral blood. Receptors were obtained from a man in his sixties with acute or convalescent COVID-19. Each CDR3 is given with its conserved first and last residue. The D gene is left open where the match is weak. Size is stated for part of the rows, as once, few or many counts, or as a class when the clone is expanded.

V gene	D gene	clone size	J gene	CDR3 DNA	CDR3 protein
TRBV11-2	TRBD1	NA	TRBJ1-6	TGTGCCAGCAGCTCCCTCGACAGGGGGCTGAATTCACCCCTCCACTTT	CASSSLDRGLNSPLHF
TRBV3-1/TRBV3-2	TRBD1	NA	TRBJ1-5	TGTGCCAGCAGCCAAGGCGGACAGGGCCCACGGCCCCAGCATTTT	CASSQGGQGPRPQHF
TRBV12-3/TRBV12-4	NA	NA	TRBJ1-2	TGTGCCAGCAGTTTGGGGGCCGGCTATGGCTACACCTTC	CASSLGAGYGYTF
TRBV7-2	TRBD2	NA	TRBJ2-1	TGTGCCAGCAGCTTAGTGAGCGGGGGGGCTAACAATGAGCAGTTCTTC	CASSLVSGGANNEQFF
TRBV6-4	NA	NA	TRBJ2-1	TGTGCCAGCAGCGAAGGGGGGGCCTACAGCAATGAGCAGTTCTTC	CASSEGGAYSNEQFF
TRBV6-2/TRBV6-3	NA	NA	TRBJ2-3	TGTGCCAGCAGTTACAGGCGGGGTGGTTCAGATACGCAGTATTTT	CASSYRRGGSDTQYF
TRBV27	NA	NA	TRBJ2-2	TGTGCCAGCAGTTTTTCGGGGTTCACCGGGGAGCTGTTTTTT	CASSFSGFTGELFF
TRBV6-2/TRBV6-3	TRBD2	NA	TRBJ2-5	TGTGCCAGCAGTTACTCGGGGCTAGCGGGGACTCTTATCACACCGGAGACCCAGTACTTC	CASSYSGLAGTLITPETQYF
TRBV7-2	NA	NA	TRBJ1-2	TGTGCCAGCAGCGTCCGGCCCGGGACTCCTCACGGCTACACCTTC	CASSVRPGTPHGYTF
TRBV5-4	TRBD1	NA	TRBJ1-1	TGTGCCAGCAGCTCCCGGACCAGACAGGGGTGGGATACTGAAGCTTTCTTT	CASSSRTRQGWDTEAFF
TRBV4-1	TRBD1	once	TRBJ2-5	TGCGCCAGCAGCCAAGAGGGACAGCCGGTCTCGGGGGAGACCCAGTACTTC	CASSQEGQPVSGETQYF
TRBV5-8	TRBD1	NA	TRBJ2-5	TGTGCCAGCACGACAGGGATAGCCCTCAGGCAGACCCAGTACTTC	CASTTGIALRQTQYF
TRBV2	NA	NA	TRBJ1-2	TGTGCCAGCAAGCCGAGGGCGGCTAACTATGGCTACACCTTC	CASKPRAANYGYTF
TRBV19	NA	NA	TRBJ1-6	TGTGCCAGTAGTTCCCCCGACAGGAGGTATTCACCCCTCCACTTT	CASSSPDRRYSPLHF
TRBV5-1	TRBD1	NA	TRBJ1-2	TGCGCCAGCAGCCCTGCCGGGACAGCGAACTATGGCTACACCTTC	CASSPAGTANYGYTF
TRBV5-5	NA	NA	TRBJ2-7	TGTGCCAGCAGCTTGACGGACGGGAGCTACGAGCAGTACTTC	CASSLTDGSYEQYF
TRBV7-9	NA	NA	TRBJ1-1	TGTGCCAGCAGCTTAGCGAGTGGAGTCCCTGAAGCTTTCTTT	CASSLASGVPEAFF
TRBV7-2	NA	NA	TRBJ1-5	TGTGCCAGCAGCTTAGAAGGTGGACTCCTCAATCAGCCCCAGCATTTT	CASSLEGGLLNQPQHF
TRBV5-6	TRBD1	NA	TRBJ2-5	TGTGCCAGCAGCATAGAACGGGACAGGGCCCAAGAGACCCAGTACTTC	CASSIERDRAQETQYF
TRBV9	TRBD1	NA	TRBJ2-2	TGTGCCAGCAGAGACGACAGGGTTCCCAACACCGGGGAGCTGTTTTTT	CASRDDRVPNTGELFF
TRBV7-2	TRBD1	few	TRBJ1-6	TGTGCCAGCAGCTTGCAGGGGGCCAGCTCCTATAATTCACCCCTCCACTTT	CASSLQGASSYNSPLHF
TRBV7-2	NA	NA	TRBJ2-5	TGTGCCAGCAGCTCCACAGAAGAGACCCAGTACTTC	CASSSTEETQYF
TRBV15	TRBD1	NA	TRBJ1-1	TGTGCCACCAGCAGAGAGTCCGGGACAGCCCAAATGAACACTGAAGCTTTCTTT	CATSRESGTAQMNTEAFF
TRBV7-6	NA	NA	TRBJ2-2	TGTGCCAGCAGCTTAGCTCTAGGGAACACCGGGGAGCTGTTTTTT	CASSLALGNTGELFF
TRBV4-3	TRBD2	NA	TRBJ2-3	TGCGCCAGCAGCCAAGATATCGGGGGGGGCCGCACAGATACGCAGTATTTT	CASSQDIGGGRTDTQYF
TRBV6-6	TRBD1	NA	TRBJ2-2	TGTGCCAGCAGTTGGGACAGGGAAGGGTGGGAGCTGTTTTTT	CASSWDREGWELFF
TRBV19	NA	NA	TRBJ1-2	TGTGCCAGTAACACGGCAACAGGGTATGGCTACACCTTC	CASNTATGYGYTF
TRBV10-1	NA	once	TRBJ2-3	TGCGCCAGCAGTGAGACTTCTGGACTGGGCTTGACAGATACGCAGTATTTT	CASSETSGLGLTDTQYF
TRBV5-1	TRBD1	NA	TRBJ1-2	TGCGCCAGCAGCTCGGACAGGGTGGGGAACTATGGCTACACCTTC	CASSSDRVGNYGYTF
TRBV5-4	TRBD2	once	TRBJ2-5	TGTGCCTGCAGCTTGGTTAGCGGGGCCTCAGAGACCCAGTACTTC	CACSLVSGASETQYF
TRBV6-6	NA	NA	TRBJ2-4	TGTGCCAGCAGCCGAAGCGGGTCCCGGCTAGCCAAAAACATTCAGTACTTC	CASSRSGSRLAKNIQYF
TRBV6-5	NA	NA	TRBJ1-1	TGTGCCAGCAGTTACCGCACAGGGTGGAACACTGAAGCTTTCTTT	CASSYRTGWNTEAFF
TRBV7-8	NA	NA	TRBJ1-5	TGTGCCAGCAGCTCCAGGTCGCCTGGTGGCAATCAGCCCCAGCATTTT	CASSSRSPGGNQPQHF
TRBV6-5	NA	NA	TRBJ1-5	TGTGCCAGCAGGGTGACGGCGGATAGCAATCAGCCCCAGCATTTT	CASRVTADSNQPQHF
TRBV18	TRBD2	NA	TRBJ2-1	TGTGCCAGCTCCCTAGGTAGCGGGACGTACAATGAGCAGTTCTTC	CASSLGSGTYNEQFF
TRBV14	TRBD2	NA	TRBJ2-5	TGTGCCAGCAGCCCGATTGGACTAGCTGGCCAAGAGACCCAGTACTTC	CASSPIGLAGQETQYF
TRBV24-1	TRBD2	NA	TRBJ2-5	TGTGCCACCAGTGATTCTCTAGCGGGGACAGAGACCCAGTACTTC	CATSDSLAGTETQYF
TRBV6-4	NA	NA	TRBJ2-1	TGTGCCAGCAGTGAGGCCGCCCTCAGTGAGCAGTTCTTC	CASSEAALSEQFF
TRBV5-4	NA	few	TRBJ2-1	TGTGCCAGCAGCGCTAAGTCAGGAAACTCCTACAATGAGCAGTTCTTC	CASSAKSGNSYNEQFF
TRBV7-6	TRBD1	NA	TRBJ1-2	TGTGCCAGCAGCCCAGGGGGGACAGGGGCCCACTATGGCTACACCTTC	CASSPGGTGAHYGYTF
TRBV9	NA	NA	TRBJ1-1	TGTGCCAGCAGCCCCGGTGTGAACACTGAAGCTTTCTTT	CASSPGVNTEAFF